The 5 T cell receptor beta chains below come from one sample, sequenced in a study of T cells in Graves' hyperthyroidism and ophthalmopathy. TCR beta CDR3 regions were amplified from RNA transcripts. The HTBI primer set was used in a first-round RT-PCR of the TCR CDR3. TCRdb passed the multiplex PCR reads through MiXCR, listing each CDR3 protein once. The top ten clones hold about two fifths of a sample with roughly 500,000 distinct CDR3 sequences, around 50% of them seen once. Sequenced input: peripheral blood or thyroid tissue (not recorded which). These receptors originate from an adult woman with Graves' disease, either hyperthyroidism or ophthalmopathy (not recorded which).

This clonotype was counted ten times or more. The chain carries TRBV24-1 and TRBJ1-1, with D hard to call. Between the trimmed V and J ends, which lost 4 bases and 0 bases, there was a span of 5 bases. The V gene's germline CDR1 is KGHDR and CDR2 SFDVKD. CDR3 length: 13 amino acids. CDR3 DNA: TGTGCCACCAGTGACTCCATGAACACTGAAGCTTTCTTT. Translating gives CATSDSMNTEAFF.

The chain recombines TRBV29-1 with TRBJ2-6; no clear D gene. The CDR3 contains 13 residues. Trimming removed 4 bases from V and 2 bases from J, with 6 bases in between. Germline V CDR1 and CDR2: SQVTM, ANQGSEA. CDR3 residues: CSVGAAGANVLTF. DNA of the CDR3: TGCAGCGTTGGGGCAGCTGGGGCCAACGTCCTGACTTTC.

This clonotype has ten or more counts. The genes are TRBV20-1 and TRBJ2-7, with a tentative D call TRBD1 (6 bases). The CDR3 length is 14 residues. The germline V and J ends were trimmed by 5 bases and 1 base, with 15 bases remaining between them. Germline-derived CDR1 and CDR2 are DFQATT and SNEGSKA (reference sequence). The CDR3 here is CSAPRQAYSYEQYF. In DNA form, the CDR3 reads TGCAGTGCTCCCCGACAGGCGTATTCCTACGAGCAGTACTTC.

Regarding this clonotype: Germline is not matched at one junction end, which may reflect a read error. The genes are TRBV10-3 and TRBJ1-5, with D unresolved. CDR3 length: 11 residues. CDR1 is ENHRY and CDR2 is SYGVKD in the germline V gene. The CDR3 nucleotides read TGTGCCGTCAGTAACAAGGGGCCCCAGCATTTT. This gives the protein CAVSNKGPQHF.

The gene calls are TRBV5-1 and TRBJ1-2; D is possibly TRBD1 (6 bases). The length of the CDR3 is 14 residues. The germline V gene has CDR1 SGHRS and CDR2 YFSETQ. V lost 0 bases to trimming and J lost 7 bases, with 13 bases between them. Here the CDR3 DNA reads TGCGCCAGCAGCTTGGCACGGGGACACGGTGGCTACACCTTC. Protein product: CASSLARGHGGYTF.